This T cell receptor (beta chain) comes out of a study of blood T cell repertoires in COVID-19. Study summary: Whether acute or convalescent, the COVID-19 samples came from the United States, Italy and Spain. PBMCs, B-cell-depleted T cells, or T cells were the source of the cDNA or gDNA that made up the material.

The V segment lost 6 bases and the J segment 6 bases; nucleotides outside the gene matches: 11. The CDR3 contains 15 residues. Germline CDR1 SNHLY, CDR2 FYNNEI. This clone occurred a few times. In the authors' methods: Reference gene primer amplification yielded estimated nucleated cell counts. Using immunoSEQ multiplex PCR, the repertoire was profiled, and TCRdb retains in-frame clones only, with some absent. The DNA gave D and trimming, while V, J and clone size come from that table. The sample holds approximately 110,000 clones; less than 75% are singletons and the top ten take about 0.85%. The sequencing input was peripheral blood. This receptor was obtained from a human donor with acute or convalescent COVID-19. The donor label of this sample is uncertain. The chain carries TRBV2 and TRBJ2-5; the match to TRBD2 covers 9 bases. The CDR3 region is CASRDPAGGKKTQYF. The CDR3 bases are TGTGCCAGCAGAGACCCAGCGGGGGGTAAAAAGACCCAGTACTTC.